Shown below are 4 T cell receptor beta chains from a single sample sequenced in a study of shared clonotypes between healthy human individuals. Data came from immunoSEQ multiplex PCR; TCRdb stores just in-frame clones and leaves some out. The repertoire holds 800,000 to 1,200,000 clones, with approximately 78% as singletons. Sequenced sample: memory CD4+ T cells from PBMCs. Subset described: CD45RA-negative fraction. Receptors were obtained from a man between 18 and 35 years old in good health. Some clones in this sample may be carry-over from other donors' samples.

The chain has TRBV7-3 and TRBJ1-5; weak D call: TRBD1 (6 bases). CDR3 size: 15 residues. The V end was cut by 2 bases, the J end by 3 bases, with 11 bases between. Germline V gene data show CDR1 as SGHTA and CDR2 as FQGTGA. CDR3 in amino acids: CASSLGGGYNQPQHF. CDR3 in DNA: TGTGCCAGCAGCTTAGGAGGGGGATACAATCAGCCCCAGCATTTT.

The V gene is TRBV11-3, the J gene TRBJ2-2; the match to TRBD2 covers 7 bases. V lost 4 bases and J lost 10; bases outside the gene matches: 3. Germline loops: CDR1 SGHNT, CDR2 YENEEA. This CDR3 is built from 12 residues. The CDR3 DNA is TGTGCCAGCAGCTGGGGGGGAGTGGAGCTGTTTTTT. It is translated as CASSWGGVELFF.

V gene TRBV7-3 combines with J gene TRBJ2-2, with D uncertain. The CDR3 is 12 residues long. Between the trimmed V and J ends, which lost 5 bases and 8 bases, there was a span of 9 bases. The germline V gene has CDR1 SGHTA and CDR2 FQGTGA. CDR3 residues: CASSAYLGELFF. The CDR3 bases are TGTGCCAGCAGCGCGTACCTGGGGGAGCTGTTTTTT.

A few counts support this clone. V and J are TRBV28 and TRBJ2-4; 11 bases fit TRBD1. V lost 5 bases, J lost 7 bases, and 4 bases stayed unmatched. Germline lookup yields CDR1 MDHEN and CDR2 SYDVKM. This CDR3 comprises 14 residues. CDR3 sequence reads: CASSARDRGNIQYF. CDR3 coding DNA: TGTGCCAGCAGTGCACGGGACAGGGGGAACATTCAGTACTTC.